One and the same sample provided the 28 T cell receptor beta chains below, sequenced in a study of blood T cell repertoires in COVID-19. Sequencing was performed with immunoSEQ multiplex PCR; in TCRdb, only in-frame clones are kept and a portion is missing. Among some 110,000 clones listed, around 78% were seen once. Sequencing was done on a sample of peripheral blood. The receptors come from a man aged 25-45 years with acute or convalescent COVID-19.

This clone has just a few counts. The rearrangement links TRBV19 to TRBJ1-2; 9 bases match TRBD1. CDR1 LNHDA and CDR2 SQIVND come from the germline V gene (reference sequence). V was pared by 7 bases and J by 5 bases, with 8 bases of the junction left unmatched. This CDR3 contains 14 residues. The CDR3 spells CASTLDRGRYGYTF. Here the CDR3 DNA reads TGTGCCAGTACCCTGGACAGGGGTCGGTATGGCTACACCTTC.

This chain links TRBV5-3 with TRBJ2-1; 8 bases match TRBD2. TRBV5-3 is an open reading frame, and its role is uncertain. The J segment lost 6 bases and the V segment lost 0 bases, leaving 8 bases of the junction unmatched. This CDR3 is 16 amino acids long. For the CDR3, the DNA is TGTGCCAGAAGCTTGGTGCGCGGCGGGAGGTCCAATGAGCAGTTCTTC. Its translation: CARSLVRGGRSNEQFF.

This chain connects TRBV2 to TRBJ1-6, with 7 bases aligning to TRBD1. Germline V gene sequence: CDR1 SNHLY, CDR2 FYNNEI. V dropped 3 bases and J dropped 6; count of bases not matched to a gene: 8. CDR3 length: 16 amino acids. The CDR3 region is CASSDEGAEINSPLHF. The CDR3 DNA reads TGTGCCAGCAGTGATGAGGGGGCGGAAATTAATTCACCCCTCCACTTT.

The chain combines TRBV7-8 with TRBJ2-1; TRBD1 matches at 7 bases. Per the germline V gene, CDR1 is SGHVS and CDR2 is FQNEAQ. Germline trimming cut 3 bases from V and 7 bases from J; bases unmatched to any gene: 6. This CDR3 comprises 14 residues. CDR3 residues: CASSLTGNRNEQFF. The CDR3 coding sequence is TGTGCCAGCAGCTTGACAGGGAACCGGAATGAGCAGTTCTTC.

The chain joins TRBV12-3 or TRBV12-4 to TRBJ1-5, with D unclear. The CDR3 is 13 residues long. Trimming took 2 bases from V and 3 from J, leaving 5 bases between them. CDR3 amino acids: CASSLNYNQPQHF. In DNA form, the CDR3 reads TGTGCCAGCAGTTTAAATTACAATCAGCCCCAGCATTTT.

This sequence joins TRBV3-1 (or the pseudogene TRBV3-2) and TRBJ2-6; maybe TRBD1 (5 bases). The V gene lost 1 base and the J gene lost 5 bases, with 15 bases spanning the gap. Germline CDR1 reads LGHDT; CDR2 reads YNNKEL (reference sequence). The length of the CDR3 is 17 residues. The CDR3 DNA reads as TGTGCCAGCAGCCAAGGTTTAGGACACTCGCGGGCCAACGTCCTGACTTTC. Residues: CASSQGLGHSRANVLTF.

V and J are TRBV4-1 and TRBJ1-2; D gene uncertain. CDR1 and CDR2 from the germline V gene are MGHRA and YSYEKL. V was clipped by 3 bases and J by 4 bases, with 15 bases between them. This CDR3 region has 15 residues. CDR3 region: CASSHPPQKIYGYTF. DNA for the CDR3: TGCGCCAGCAGCCACCCACCACAGAAAATCTATGGCTACACCTTC.

J is TRBJ2-1 and V is TRBV4-1, with 11 positions matching TRBD2. This CDR3 region has 16 residues. V lost 6 bases and J lost 7; bases outside the gene matches: 11. Germline V gene sequence: CDR1 MGHRA, CDR2 YSYEKL. The CDR3 DNA reads as TGCGCCAGCAGGGTCATAGCGGGGGGGCCGAAAAATGAGCAGTTCTTC. Translation: CASRVIAGGPKNEQFF.

The chain employs TRBV6-5 and TRBJ2-7, with 7 bases identical to TRBD1. Germline V gives CDR1 MNHEY, CDR2 SVGAGI. After removal of 7 bases from V and 0 bases from J, the junction contained 6 bases not matched to a gene. This CDR3 is built from 14 residues. CDR3 DNA: TGTGCCAGCAAAGAGCAGGGGGACTCCTACGAGCAGTACGTC. As protein: CASKEQGDSYEQYV.

This clone was counted a single time. Here the CDR3 reads CASSARRDSYEQYF. The CDR3, as DNA: TGTGCCAGCAGCGCAAGACGGGACTCCTACGAGCAGTACTTC. This chain uses TRBV7-9 with TRBJ2-7; weak D call: TRBD2 (5 bases). CDR3 length equals 14 residues. CDR1 SEHNR and CDR2 FQNEAQ come from the germline V gene (reference sequence). V shed 5 bases and J shed 0 bases, with 11 bases lying between them.

The rearrangement joins TRBV6-6 to TRBJ1-5, with D tentatively TRBD1 (6 bases). CDR1 is MNHNY, CDR2 SVGAGI, per germline (reference sequence). The CDR3 has 15 residues. V lost 4 bases and J 7 bases, leaving 17 bases between the germline ends. The CDR3 loop is CASSWEGGDYQPQHF. In DNA, the CDR3 is TGTGCCAGCAGTTGGGAGGGGGGGGATTACCAGCCCCAGCATTTT.

The CDR3 is CASSAGTAGELFF. CDR3 coding DNA: TGTGCCAGCAGCGCTGGGACTGCCGGGGAGCTGTTTTTT. J is TRBJ2-2 and V is TRBV7-9; possibly TRBD2 for D (6 bases). V lost 5 bases and J 6 bases, leaving 10 bases between the germline ends. Looked up from germline, CDR1 is SEHNR and CDR2 is FQNEAQ (reference sequence). The CDR3 spans 13 residues.

This chain joins TRBV27 and TRBJ2-3; 7 bases are a match to TRBD1. CDR3 length: 14 amino acids. V trimming: 5 bases; J trimming: 0 bases; junction bases outside the gene matches: 2. Per germline, CDR1 MNHEY and CDR2 SMNVEV (reference sequence). The CDR3 DNA follows: TGTGCCAGCAGTGCGGACAGGAGCACAGATACGCAGTATTTT. Amino acid sequence: CASSADRSTDTQYF.

The CDR3 region is CASSQLQGGFLNSPLHF. As DNA, the CDR3 is TGTGCCAGCAGCCAATTACAGGGAGGGTTCTTAAATTCACCCCTCCACTTT. V is TRBV3-1 (or the pseudogene TRBV3-2) and J is TRBJ1-6, with D possibly being TRBD1 (6 bases). Per the germline V gene, CDR1 is LGHDT and CDR2 is YNNKEL (reference sequence). Trimming stripped 2 bases from V and 7 bases from J, with 18 bases between. CDR3 length: 17 residues.

The V and J genes are TRBV5-5 and TRBJ1-6; TRBD1 agrees at 7 bases. This CDR3 comprises 15 residues. Germline CDR1 and CDR2: SGHKS and YYEKEE (reference sequence). V trimming: 4 bases; J trimming: 6 bases; junction bases outside the gene matches: 7. CDR3 protein: CASSLEGGANSPLHF. Here the CDR3 DNA reads TGTGCCAGCAGCCTAGAAGGGGGCGCTAATTCACCCCTCCACTTT.

The table lists this clone with a count of one. The chain employs TRBV6-5 and TRBJ1-5; no definite D call. V lost 8 bases and J 1 base, leaving 12 bases between the germline ends. Germline CDR1 reads MNHEY; CDR2 reads SVGAGI. The CDR3 runs to 14 residues. The CDR3 reads CASSPRLSNQPQHF. The CDR3 DNA is TGTGCCAGCTCCCCCAGGTTGAGCAATCAGCCCCAGCATTTT.

This clone was found a few times. V and J are TRBV11-1 and TRBJ2-1; 9 bases line up with TRBD1. CDR1 is SGHAT, CDR2 FQDESV, per germline (reference sequence). The CDR3 covers 15 residues. The J segment lost 7 bases and the V segment lost 5 bases, leaving 9 bases of the junction unmatched. The CDR3 region is CASSTPGTGKNEQFF. Here the CDR3 DNA reads TGTGCCAGCAGCACCCCCGGGACAGGGAAGAATGAGCAGTTCTTC.

V gene TRBV5-1 combines with J gene TRBJ2-7; 7 bases are a match to TRBD1. The CDR3 contains 15 residues. The germline V gene has CDR1 SGHRS and CDR2 YFSETQ. The ends lost 0 bases at V and 0 bases at J; junction bases unmatched: 3. CDR3 nucleotide sequence: TGCGCCAGCAGCTTGGAATCAGGGGGCTCCTACGAGCAGTACTTC. It is translated as CASSLESGGSYEQYF.

The chain uses TRBV12-3 or TRBV12-4 and TRBJ1-1; the match to TRBD1 covers 7 bases. The trim removed 5 bases at V and 6 bases at J, leaving 3 bases unmatched. The CDR3 extends over 12 amino acids. The CDR3 protein is CASSNTGAEAFF. The CDR3, as DNA: TGTGCCAGCAGTAACACAGGGGCTGAAGCTTTCTTT.

This chain connects TRBV4-3 to TRBJ2-5; D is unresolved. Per germline, CDR1 LGHNA and CDR2 YSLEER. V gave up 0 bases and J gave up 1 base, with 3 bases separating them. CDR3 length equals 13 residues. The CDR3 DNA sequence: TGCGCCAGCAGCCAAGATCTCCAAGAGACCCAGTACTTC. This translates into CASSQDLQETQYF.

The chain couples TRBV7-2 to TRBJ1-5; a possible D gene is TRBD1 (6 bases). This CDR3 region has 16 residues. Germline CDR1 is SGHTA and CDR2 is FQGNSA. V gave up 2 bases and J gave up 7 bases, with 18 bases separating them. CDR3 amino acids: CASSLTQGSRGQPQHF. The DNA of the CDR3 is TGTGCCAGCAGCTTAACCCAGGGAAGCAGGGGACAGCCCCAGCATTTT.

V usage is TRBV5-6 and J usage is TRBJ1-5, with D uncertain. Germline CDR1 is SGHDT and CDR2 is YYEEEE. With 4 bases removed from V and 0 bases from J, the gap between germline ends came to 14 bases. The CDR3 length is 16 residues. DNA of the CDR3: TGTGCCAGCAGCCCGACACAGACACTTAGCAATCAGCCCCAGCATTTT. It encodes CASSPTQTLSNQPQHF.

A few counts support this clone. The V call is TRBV5-4, the J call TRBJ2-7, with D possibly TRBD2 on 6 matching bases. The V gene lost 2 bases and the J gene lost 2 bases, with 11 bases spanning the gap. CDR3 length equals 14 residues. Germline V gene sequence: CDR1 SGHNT, CDR2 YYREEE (reference sequence). CDR3 DNA: TGTGCCAGCAGCTTTCAGGGAGGAACCTACGAGCAGTACTTC. Translated, it gives CASSFQGGTYEQYF.

The gene calls are TRBV5-5 and TRBJ2-7, with 7 nucleotides matching TRBD1. CDR1 is SGHKS, CDR2 YYEKEE, per germline (reference sequence). This CDR3 is built from 15 residues. The V and J ends lost 3 bases and 2 bases, in that order; junction bases with no gene match: 8. The CDR3 loop reads CASSSPGQTPYEQYF. CDR3 in DNA: TGTGCCAGCAGCTCCCCGGGACAGACCCCCTACGAGCAGTACTTC.

The chain is built from TRBV7-9 and TRBJ1-1, with a possible D match to TRBD1 (6 bases). Trimming left V 5 bases short and J 0 bases short, with 16 bases between. The germline gives CDR1 SEHNR, CDR2 FQNEAQ (reference sequence). This CDR3 comprises 16 residues. This CDR3 reads CASSNTTGQLNTEAFF. CDR3 DNA sequence: TGTGCCAGCAGCAATACAACCGGACAGCTGAACACTGAAGCTTTCTTT.

V gene TRBV5-6 combines with J gene TRBJ2-7, with TRBD2 as a possible D gene (5 bases). In germline, CDR1 is SGHDT, CDR2 YYEEEE. This CDR3 has 14 amino acids. Deletions cut 4 bases from V and 9 bases from J, with 20 bases between. The CDR3 region is CASSLKRDPRGQYV. CDR3 DNA: TGTGCCAGCAGCCTGAAGCGCGACCCACGGGGGCAGTACGTC.

This clone was recorded only once. The chain has TRBV6-1 and TRBJ2-3; no reliable D call. Germline CDR1 and CDR2: MNHNS and SASEGT. Trimming cost V 2 bases and J 1 base, with 7 bases left between them. The CDR3 covers 14 residues. CDR3 bases: TGTGCCAGCAGTGAATCGCGCCGCACAGATACGCAGTATTTT. Its translation is CASSESRRTDTQYF.

V is TRBV10-3 and J is TRBJ2-7; D remains unclear. The CDR3 is made up of 14 amino acids. Germline CDR1 reads ENHRY; CDR2 reads SYGVKD. V was clipped by 3 bases and J by 0 bases, with 9 bases between them. The CDR3 coding sequence is TGTGCCATCAGTGAAGTGGAGTTCTCCTACGAGCAGTACTTC. Its translation is CAISEVEFSYEQYF.